Presented here are 32 T cell receptor beta chains from one specimen sequenced in a study of shared clonotypes between healthy human individuals. Sequenced by immunoSEQ multiplex PCR; TCRdb stores in-frame clones only, minus some. The sample shows approximately 1,500,000 clones, 95% to 97% of them seen only once. The sample comprised naive CD4+ T cells sorted from blood. The subset: CD45RA+ positively selected. The receptor set was obtained from a man aged 25-45 years in good health.

J is TRBJ1-4 and V is TRBV5-8, with 9 nucleotides matching TRBD1. The ends lost 4 bases at V and 5 bases at J; junction bases unmatched: 12. The CDR3 has 17 amino acids. Per the germline V gene, CDR1 is SGHTS and CDR2 is YDEGEE. The CDR3, as DNA: TGTGCCAGCAGCCCTGGGACAGGGAGGGGGTGGAATGAAAAACTGTTTTTT. Amino acid sequence: CASSPGTGRGWNEKLFF.

V usage is TRBV10-2 and J usage is TRBJ2-1; 13 bases agree with TRBD2. Germline V gene data show CDR1 as WSHSY and CDR2 as SAAADI. This CDR3 is built from 14 residues. V was clipped by 4 bases and J by 6 bases; unmatched bases: 0. The CDR3 sequence is CASSGLAGGNEQFF. The CDR3 region has the DNA TGCGCCAGCAGTGGACTAGCGGGGGGCAATGAGCAGTTCTTC.

The chain joins TRBV28 to TRBJ1-5; D possibly corresponds to TRBD1 (6 bases). Trimming pared 6 bases from V and 4 bases from J, leaving 19 bases between. This CDR3 has 16 residues. Looked up from germline, CDR1 is MDHEN and CDR2 is SYDVKM. The CDR3: CASSDHMGGGNQPQHF. Written as DNA, the CDR3 is TGTGCCAGCAGCGACCATATGGGAGGGGGGAATCAGCCCCAGCATTTT.

The chain recombines TRBV5-1 with TRBJ2-1, with 8 bases fitting TRBD2. With 4 bases clipped from V and 5 bases from J, the junction kept 23 bases outside the gene matches. The CDR3 extends over 20 amino acids. Germline V gene lookup returns CDR1 SGHRS and CDR2 YFSETQ. The CDR3 nucleotides read TGCGCCAGCAGCCCTGAGGGGGTAGCGGGAACGCTGAACAAGGACAATGAGCAGTTCTTC. Protein product: CASSPEGVAGTLNKDNEQFF.

The chain recombines TRBV5-6 with TRBJ1-4; 9 bases line up with TRBD1. The germline V gene encodes CDR1 SGHDT and CDR2 YYEEEE. The CDR3 has 14 amino acids. J lost 5 bases, V lost 4 bases, and 3 bases had no gene match. The CDR3 DNA follows: TGTGCCAGCAGCCTACAGGGGGCCAATGAAAAACTGTTTTTT. This sequence encodes CASSLQGANEKLFF.

CDR3 loop: CASKLAGDSGEQFF. In nucleotides, the CDR3 is TGTGCCAGCAAACTAGCGGGAGATAGCGGTGAGCAGTTCTTC. The J gene is TRBJ2-1, the V gene TRBV19; 11 nucleotides line up with TRBD2. The CDR3 runs to 14 residues. Germline assignment: CDR1 LNHDA and CDR2 SQIVND (reference sequence). Trimming removed 9 bases from V and 9 bases from J; junction bases left unmatched: 10.

J is TRBJ1-2 and V is TRBV12-2. TRBV12-2 is noted as a pseudogene. This CDR3 spans 19 amino acids. CDR3 residues: CASRRGAILNRRVNYGYTF. For the CDR3, the DNA is TGTGCAAGTCGCCGGGGGGCCATTCTAAACCGGCGGGTAAACTATGGCTACACCTTC.

This clone was counted a single time. The chain combines TRBV6-1 with TRBJ2-3; the match to TRBD2 covers 7 bases. V shed 2 bases, J shed 5 bases, and the junction held 10 bases outside the gene matches. The CDR3 runs to 16 residues. Germline assignment: CDR1 MNHNS and CDR2 SASEGT. DNA for the CDR3: TGTGCCAGCAGTGAATTAGTCGGGAGGCTAGGAGATACGCAGTATTTT. Protein sequence: CASSELVGRLGDTQYF.

About this clone: Other DNA sequences in this specimen translate into the identical CDR3. V gene TRBV11-3 combines with J gene TRBJ2-3, with a weak D call TRBD2 (5 bases). V lost 5 bases and J lost 3, with 12 bases in between. Germline V CDR1 and CDR2: SGHNT, YENEEA. This CDR3 contains 14 residues. CDR3 nucleotides: TGTGCCAGCAGCCCAGGTCGGGGTACAGATACGCAGTATTTT. Residues: CASSPGRGTDTQYF.

The chain has TRBV27 and TRBJ1-2; unclear D gene. The V end lost 9 bases, the J end lost 4 bases, and 12 bases lay between the germline ends. CDR3 length: 12 amino acids. The V gene's germline CDR1 is MNHEY and CDR2 SMNVEV (reference sequence). The CDR3 nucleotides read TGTGCCAGTGGTGTTTATAGCTATGGCTACACCTTC. Amino acids: CASGVYSYGYTF.

This sequence joins TRBV7-9 and TRBJ2-1, with 9 positions matching TRBD2. Looked up from germline, CDR1 is SEHNR and CDR2 is FQNEAQ (reference sequence). The CDR3 totals 13 residues. V was clipped by 2 bases and J by 8 bases; unmatched bases: 1. The CDR3: CASSLIAGDEQFF. CDR3 nucleotide sequence: TGTGCCAGCAGCTTAATAGCGGGAGATGAGCAGTTCTTC.

The gene calls are TRBV27 and TRBJ2-7; TRBD2 might be the D (6 bases). The CDR3 covers 13 residues. Trimming shortened V by 2 bases and J by 3 bases, and 8 bases separated the two germline ends. Germline V CDR1 and CDR2: MNHEY, SMNVEV (reference sequence). Here the CDR3 reads CASSLRGFYEQYF. DNA for the CDR3: TGTGCCAGCAGTTTACGGGGGTTCTACGAGCAGTACTTC.

The chain combines TRBV11-2 with TRBJ2-7; perhaps TRBD2 as D (6 bases). Germline V CDR1 and CDR2: SGHAT, FQNNGV. The V gene lost 5 bases and the J gene lost 6 bases, with 20 bases spanning the gap. The CDR3 covers 15 residues. CDR3 coding DNA: TGTGCCAGCAGCCCCCGGGCGGCCCGGGGGAGCGAGCAGTACTTC. It is translated as CASSPRAARGSEQYF.

The chain combines TRBV30 with TRBJ1-5; no clear D gene. The CDR3 length is 13 residues. The V gene's germline CDR1 is GTSNPN and CDR2 SVGIG (reference sequence). V was trimmed by 3 bases and J by 1 base, leaving 7 bases between them. The CDR3 DNA follows: TGTGCCTGGAGCCGGGGAAGCAATCAGCCCCAGCATTTT. It codes for CAWSRGSNQPQHF. Together with reference TRBV30 and TRBJ1-5, the CDR3 gives the full variable domain: SQTIHQWPATLVQPVGSPLSLECTVEGTSNPNLYWYRQAAGRGLQLLFYSVGIGQISSEVPQNLSASRPQDRQFILSSKKLLLSDSGFYLCAWSRGSNQPQHFGDGTRLSIL.

The V gene is TRBV5-6, the J gene TRBJ2-2; D is possibly TRBD1 (6 bases). The V gene's germline CDR1 is SGHDT and CDR2 YYEEEE. This CDR3 has 17 residues. Trimming removed 0 bases at V and 3 bases at J, with 15 bases between. The CDR3 nucleotides read TGTGCCAGCAGCTTGGTGGGGGCCAGGGCGCACACCGGGGAGCTGTTTTTT. Its translation: CASSLVGARAHTGELFF.

The V and J genes are TRBV5-1 and TRBJ2-1; 10 nucleotides line up with TRBD2. This CDR3 comprises 16 residues. Germline-derived CDR1 and CDR2 are SGHRS and YFSETQ. J gave up 0 bases and V 7 bases, and 7 bases lay outside the gene matches. The CDR3 coding sequence is TGCGCCAGCTCTGCTAGCGGGAGCTCCTCCTACAATGAGCAGTTCTTC. It yields the protein CASSASGSSSYNEQFF.

The V and J genes are TRBV7-9 and TRBJ2-7, with 7 nucleotides matching TRBD1. Germline CDR1 reads SEHNR; CDR2 reads FQNEAQ (reference sequence). With 7 bases clipped from V and 4 bases from J, the junction kept 10 bases outside the gene matches. The CDR3 has 14 amino acids. Here the CDR3 reads CASTSTGDSYEQYF. For the CDR3, the DNA is TGTGCCAGCACCTCCACAGGGGATTCGTACGAGCAGTACTTC.

This chain joins TRBV9 and TRBJ2-1; no clear D. This CDR3 is 12 amino acids long. Germline assignment: CDR1 SGDLS and CDR2 YYNGEE. Trimming shortened V by 3 bases and J by 8 bases, and 9 bases separated the two germline ends. CDR3 sequence reads: CASSARGDEQFF. The CDR3 DNA sequence: TGTGCCAGCAGCGCCCGAGGTGATGAGCAGTTCTTC.

This chain joins TRBV6-5 and TRBJ1-2, with D perhaps TRBD1 (6 bases). Germline V lookup: CDR1 MNHEY, CDR2 SVGAGI. The V gene lost 6 bases and the J gene lost 6 bases, with 17 bases spanning the gap. The length of the CDR3 is 14 residues. The CDR3 protein is CASRKGWGRDGYTF. In nucleotides, the CDR3 is TGTGCCAGCAGAAAAGGATGGGGGCGCGATGGCTACACCTTC.

This chain links TRBV11-2 with TRBJ2-1; D tentatively fits TRBD1 or TRBD2 (8 bases each). Trimming left V 5 bases short and J 7 bases short, with 18 bases between. CDR1 SGHAT and CDR2 FQNNGV come from the germline V gene. The CDR3 is made up of 15 amino acids. The CDR3 nucleotides are TGTGCCAGCAGCCAGGGGGCGGGAGGTGGGAATGAGCAGTTCTTC. Translation gives CASSQGAGGGNEQFF. Drawing the rest from reference TRBV11-2 and TRBJ2-1, the complete variable domain is EAGVAQSPRYKIIEKRQSVAFWCNPISGHATLYWYQQILGQGPKLLIQFQNNGVVDDSQLPKDRFSAERLKGVDSTLKIQPAKLEDSAVYLCASSQGAGGGNEQFFGPGTRLTVL.

The chain is built from TRBV19 and TRBJ2-1; 10 nucleotides line up with TRBD2. CDR1 is LNHDA, CDR2 SQIVND, per germline (reference sequence). This CDR3 comprises 16 residues. The J segment lost 0 bases and the V segment lost 7 bases, leaving 6 bases of the junction unmatched. The CDR3 loop is CASTRAGGPSYNEQFF. CDR3 nucleotide sequence: TGTGCCAGTACCCGAGCGGGAGGGCCCTCCTACAATGAGCAGTTCTTC.

Notes on this clone: This CDR3 is also generated by other DNA sequences in the sample. V is TRBV20-1 and J is TRBJ1-2; D call uncertain. This CDR3 has 11 amino acids. The ends were cut back, 0 bases at V and 5 bases at J, with 4 bases in the middle. From germline, CDR1 is DFQATT and CDR2 SNEGSKA (reference sequence). CDR3 DNA sequence: TGCAGTGCTAGAGATGGGTATGGCTACACCTTC. Translation: CSARDGYGYTF.

The chain has TRBV7-6 and TRBJ1-1; TRBD1 agrees at 8 bases. The V gene's germline CDR1 is SGHVS and CDR2 FNYEAQ. V gave up 5 bases and J gave up 3 bases; unmatched junction bases: 8. The length of the CDR3 is 15 residues. CDR3: CASSRRTGWDTEAFF. The CDR3 nucleotides read TGTGCCAGCAGCCGGCGGACAGGGTGGGACACTGAAGCTTTCTTT.

V gene TRBV28 combines with J gene TRBJ1-4; D is unclear. CDR1 MDHEN and CDR2 SYDVKM come from the germline V gene. Between the trimmed V and J ends, which lost 5 bases and 4 bases, there was a span of 14 bases. CDR3 length equals 15 residues. The DNA of the CDR3 is TGTGCCAGCAGTGCCGGAGGCGCGGGTAATGAAAAACTGTTTTTT. Residues: CASSAGGAGNEKLFF. Variable domain in full (rest from reference TRBV28 and TRBJ1-4): DVKVTQSSRYLVKRTGEKVFLECVQDMDHENMFWYRQDPGLGLRLIYFSYDVKMKEKGDIPEGYSVSREKKERFSLILESASTNQTSMYLCASSAGGAGNEKLFFGSGTQLSVL.

The chain joins TRBV5-1 to TRBJ2-3; D remains ambiguous. This CDR3 has 15 amino acids. Trimming removed 2 bases at V and 7 bases at J, with 17 bases between. Germline V gene sequence: CDR1 SGHRS, CDR2 YFSETQ. The CDR3 loop is CASSLIPLDSNTQYF. The CDR3 bases are TGCGCCAGCAGCTTAATTCCCCTGGATAGCAATACGCAGTATTTT.

The chain recombines TRBV18 with TRBJ2-3, with D maybe TRBD1 (6 bases). The CDR3 totals 17 residues. Trimming removed 1 base at V and 8 bases at J, with 22 bases between. Germline values: CDR1 KGHSH, CDR2 LQKENI. As DNA, the CDR3 is TGTGCCAGCTCACCACTTCGGACAGAGGGTTCGCATGGTACGCAGTATTTT. This encodes CASSPLRTEGSHGTQYF.

V gene TRBV7-9 combines with J gene TRBJ2-5; TRBD2 matches 10 bases. CDR1 and CDR2 from the germline V gene are SEHNR and FQNEAQ (reference sequence). V dropped 2 bases and J dropped 0; count of bases not matched to a gene: 0. The length of the CDR3 is 15 residues. DNA of the CDR3: TGTGCCAGCAGCTTAACTAGCGGGAACCAAGAGACCCAGTACTTC. Translating it yields CASSLTSGNQETQYF.

The chain employs TRBV10-3 and TRBJ2-7, with TRBD2 matching 9 bases. After removal of 1 base from V and 3 bases from J, the junction contained 4 bases not matched to a gene. The CDR3 runs to 15 residues. Germline V gives CDR1 ENHRY, CDR2 SYGVKD. In DNA, the CDR3 is TGTGCCATCAGTGAGTTGGGACTAGCAGGCTACGAGCAGTACTTC. It yields the protein CAISELGLAGYEQYF.

The chain joins TRBV28 to TRBJ2-3; 10 nucleotides line up with TRBD2. V lost 3 bases, J lost 6 bases, and 6 bases stayed unmatched. CDR1 and CDR2 from the germline V gene are MDHEN and SYDVKM. CDR3 length: 15 residues. The CDR3 bases are TGTGCCAGCAGTTTCCAAGCGGGAGGGCTGGATACGCAGTATTTT. It yields the protein CASSFQAGGLDTQYF.

The rearrangement links TRBV7-2 to TRBJ1-5, with 10 bases aligning to TRBD1. In germline, CDR1 is SGHTA, CDR2 FQGNSA. Germline trimming cut 5 bases from V and 6 bases from J; bases unmatched to any gene: 13. This CDR3 has 17 residues. The CDR3 nucleotides are TGTGCCAGCAGCAAGGGACAGGGGACTTACGTCAGTCAGCCCCAGCATTTT. It codes for CASSKGQGTYVSQPQHF. The whole variable domain, filled in from reference TRBV7-2 and TRBJ1-5, reads GAGVSQSPSNKVTEKGKDVELRCDPISGHTALYWYRQSLGQGLEFLIYFQGNSAPDKSGLPSDRFSAERTGGSVSTLTIQRTQQEDSAVYLCASSKGQGTYVSQPQHFGDGTRLSIL.

The rearrangement uses TRBV14 and TRBJ1-2; D is undetermined. The germline V gene encodes CDR1 SGHDN and CDR2 FVKESK. The CDR3 is 14 amino acids. The germline V and J ends were trimmed by 1 base and 4 bases, with 10 bases remaining between them. The CDR3 DNA sequence: TGTGCCAGCAGCCAAGGGACTCACGGCTATGGCTACACCTTC. Its protein is CASSQGTHGYGYTF.

This rearrangement joins TRBV10-3 to TRBJ2-4; D might be TRBD2 (5 bases). The germline gives CDR1 ENHRY, CDR2 SYGVKD. The ends were cut back, 11 bases at V and 8 bases at J, with 19 bases in the middle. The CDR3 consists of 13 residues. Here the CDR3 reads CAVSSEAGDIQYF. CDR3 DNA: TGTGCCGTTTCGTCGGAGGCCGGAGACATTCAGTACTTC.